The 15 T cell receptor beta chains listed next were all sequenced from one sample in a study of monozygotic twins with cystic fibrosis (dated by TCRdb to the early 2020s). Preparation of the library involved the immunoSEQ multiplex PCR assay. The table was pulled from immuneACCESS by TCRdb, which kept in-frame rearrangements only. Such tables lose some clones; where checked, under half of the loss comes from unresolved V genes, and the rest has no known cause. A total of some 32,000 clones appear in this sample, roughly 96% of them only once. The top ten clonotypes cover 0.15% to 0.2% of the sample. The sample comprised blood. These receptor sequences come from a girl aged 2-10 years with cystic fibrosis.

This clone has only one observation. This chain joins TRBV18 and TRBJ2-7, with a tentative D call TRBD1 (5 bases). V dropped 5 bases and J dropped 2 bases, with 10 bases sitting between them. Germline lookup yields CDR1 KGHSH and CDR2 LQKENI. The CDR3 is 13 residues long. CDR3 sequence (DNA): TGTGCCAGCTCAGGTAGCAGGGCCTACGAGCAGTACTTC. Its protein product is CASSGSRAYEQYF.

The chain couples TRBV6-4 to TRBJ2-1; D is ambiguous. This CDR3 spans 13 amino acids. V lost 2 bases, J lost 6 bases, and 8 bases lay in between. Germline values: CDR1 MRHNA, CDR2 SNTAGT. CDR3 coding DNA: TGTGCCAGCAGTGACAGGGTAAGCAATGAGCAGTTCTTC. Translation gives CASSDRVSNEQFF.

The chain joins TRBV6-1 to TRBJ1-2, with D possibly being TRBD1 (6 bases). This CDR3 is built from 13 residues. Per germline, CDR1 MNHNS and CDR2 SASEGT. Trimming took 11 bases from V and 5 from J, leaving 18 bases between them. The CDR3 coding sequence is TGTGCCGCTGGCCGGGGGGCGTTTTATGGCTACACCTTC. Translating it yields CAAGRGAFYGYTF.

This clone was found once. This chain connects TRBV6-5 to TRBJ2-4, with a tentative D call TRBD2 (6 bases). This CDR3 is built from 15 residues. Germline assignment: CDR1 MNHEY and CDR2 SVGAGI. Trimming cost V 6 bases and J 7 bases, with 19 bases left between them. CDR3 residues: CASSRGSIQSNIQYF. In nucleotides, the CDR3 is TGTGCCAGCAGCCGGGGGTCGATCCAATCGAACATTCAGTACTTC.

The chain has TRBV10-2 and TRBJ2-3, with TRBD2 matching 9 bases. The junction had 8 bases not matched to a gene; V was cut back by 9 bases and J by 4 bases. The germline V gene encodes CDR1 WSHSY and CDR2 SAAADI. The CDR3 runs to 14 residues. The CDR3 sequence: CASQRAGGPDTQYF. CDR3 bases: TGCGCCAGTCAACGGGCGGGAGGGCCAGATACGCAGTATTTT.

This chain connects TRBV15 to TRBJ2-1; tentative D call: TRBD2 (6 bases). Trimming took off 1 base at V and 8 bases at J, with 12 bases between the two ends. The CDR3 has 14 amino acids. Germline V gene sequence: CDR1 LNHNV, CDR2 YYDKDF (reference sequence). CDR3 coding DNA: TGTGCCACCAGCAGAGTATCAAGGGAGGATGAGCAGTTCTTC. Amino acids: CATSRVSREDEQFF.

This clone was picked up one time. J is TRBJ1-5 and V is TRBV19; 7 bases align to TRBD1. This CDR3 comprises 15 residues. Looked up from germline, CDR1 is LNHDA and CDR2 is SQIVND (reference sequence). V lost 4 bases to trimming and J lost 4 bases; unmatched junction nucleotides: 7. The CDR3 is CASSNPGTVNQPQHF. In DNA, the CDR3 is TGTGCCAGTAGTAATCCAGGGACAGTAAATCAGCCCCAGCATTTT.

The chain employs TRBV10-1 and TRBJ2-7; 9 positions match TRBD2. V gave up 4 bases and J gave up 6 bases; unmatched junction bases: 7. Looked up from germline, CDR1 is WNHNN and CDR2 is SYGVQD (reference sequence). The CDR3 extends over 14 amino acids. The CDR3 bases are TGCGCCAGCAGTGTTGCGGGAGGGAGGTCCGAGCAGTACTTC. Amino acids: CASSVAGGRSEQYF.

The V and J genes are TRBV5-1 and TRBJ1-1; 7 bases fit TRBD1. This CDR3 is 15 amino acids long. The germline V gene has CDR1 SGHRS and CDR2 YFSETQ. Trimming cost V 0 bases and J 0 bases; bases outside gene matches: 2. The DNA of the CDR3 is TGCGCCAGCAGCTTGGTACAGGGGATGAACACTGAAGCTTTCTTT. This translates into CASSLVQGMNTEAFF.

The chain combines TRBV29-1 with TRBJ2-1; D gene uncertain. CDR3 length: 14 amino acids. Trimming took 0 bases from V and 8 from J, leaving 14 bases between them. The germline V gene has CDR1 SQVTM and CDR2 ANQGSEA. The CDR3 DNA sequence: TGCAGCGTTGAAGATAAGGCGCTTAGGGATGAGCAGTTCTTC. Amino acids: CSVEDKALRDEQFF.

The CDR3 here is CASSLRDGPVEQYF. The CDR3 DNA follows: TGTGCCAGCTCACTCCGGGACGGGCCCGTCGAGCAGTACTTC. The chain has TRBV18 and TRBJ2-7, with D possibly called TRBD1 or TRBD2 (5 bases each). The ends were cut back, 4 bases at V and 6 bases at J, with 16 bases in the middle. This CDR3 region has 14 residues. CDR1 and CDR2 from the germline V gene are KGHSH and LQKENI.

This chain joins TRBV2 and TRBJ2-1; no reliable D call. V lost 1 base and J 7 bases, leaving 2 bases between the germline ends. Per germline, CDR1 SNHLY and CDR2 FYNNEI. The CDR3 is 11 amino acids. The CDR3 DNA reads as TGTGCCAGCAGTGAAGGAAATGAGCAGTTCTTC. It specifies CASSEGNEQFF.

This rearrangement joins TRBV25-1 to TRBJ2-7, with a possible D match to TRBD2 (5 bases). Germline V gives CDR1 MGHDK, CDR2 SYGVNS. V dropped 2 bases and J dropped 2 bases, with 13 bases sitting between them. The CDR3 has 15 amino acids. The CDR3 here is CASSEGVTEAYEQYF. The DNA for the CDR3 is TGTGCCAGCAGTGAAGGGGTCACGGAGGCCTACGAGCAGTACTTC.

This chain uses TRBV5-1 with TRBJ2-3; D not resolved. This CDR3 is built from 12 residues. V lost 4 bases to trimming and J lost 2 bases, with 5 bases between them. CDR1 SGHRS and CDR2 YFSETQ come from the germline V gene. The CDR3 DNA reads as TGCGCCAGCAGCCAAACCACAGATACGCAGTATTTT. It specifies CASSQTTDTQYF.

V is TRBV27 and J is TRBJ2-7; a weak D match, TRBD2 (5 bases). The ends were cut back, 6 bases at V and 7 bases at J, with 19 bases in the middle. The CDR3 spans 14 residues. CDR1 and CDR2 from the germline V gene are MNHEY and SMNVEV (reference sequence). The CDR3 is CASSHSAPLREQYF. The CDR3 region has the DNA TGTGCCAGCAGCCATAGCGCACCTCTTAGGGAGCAGTACTTC.